The 8 T cell receptor beta chains listed next were all sequenced from one sample in a study of vaccination effects on CD4 cells after COVID-19. For these TCRs, the target antigens are not known. Assay used: immunoSEQ multiplex PCR; TCRdb lists only in-frame clones, some missing. The sample has roughly 75,000 clones; over 65% are singletons. Expansion with viral peptide pools was applied to antigen-specific CD4+ T cells by the ViraFEST assay prior to sequencing. The culture ran for about eleven days before CD4+ T cells were isolated. Absence of prior SARS-CoV-2 infection characterized the vaccine recipients, who showed negative nucleocapsid antibodies. The source was CD4+ T cells from PBMCs cultured with HCoV-OC43 spike peptides, collected before COVID-19 vaccination. The subset denotes: HCoV-OC43 spike overlapping peptide pool stimulation. The source is a human donor who received a COVID-19 vaccine.

The chain uses TRBV19 and TRBJ2-1, with 10 bases aligning to TRBD2. The CDR3 runs to 18 residues. V dropped 7 bases and J dropped 6; count of bases not matched to a gene: 18. The germline CDR1 and CDR2 sequences are LNHDA and SQIVND (reference sequence). The DNA of the CDR3 is TGTGCCAGTAACACCTACAGACACAGCGGGGGGGTTGGCAATGAGCAGTTCTTC. The encoded protein is CASNTYRHSGGVGNEQFF.

The V gene is TRBV5-1, the J gene TRBJ2-5, with 10 nucleotides matching TRBD1. Germline CDR1 reads SGHRS; CDR2 reads YFSETQ. The CDR3 covers 16 residues. V was pared by 4 bases and J by 5 bases, with 11 bases of the junction left unmatched. CDR3 loop: CASSKKSGTGVETQYF. CDR3 in DNA: TGCGCCAGCAGCAAAAAATCCGGGACAGGGGTCGAGACCCAGTACTTC.

The rearrangement uses TRBV2 and TRBJ1-5; maybe TRBD1 (6 bases). Germline lookup yields CDR1 SNHLY and CDR2 FYNNEI. This CDR3 is built from 15 residues. Between the trimmed V and J ends, which lost 4 bases and 4 bases, there was a span of 14 bases. The CDR3 bases are TGTGCCAGCAGTGTCATGGCAGGGGAAAATCAGCCCCAGCATTTT. This encodes CASSVMAGENQPQHF.

This clone was observed once. The rearrangement uses TRBV9 and TRBJ2-5, with TRBD2 matching 9 bases. This CDR3 is built from 19 residues. Germline values: CDR1 SGDLS, CDR2 YYNGEE. The trim removed 0 bases at V and 2 bases at J, leaving 14 bases unmatched. The CDR3 DNA reads TGTGCCAGCAGCGTAGGGTTAGGGCGGGGGGGCAGGGGGCAAGAGACCCAGTACTTC. It specifies CASSVGLGRGGRGQETQYF.

The rearrangement links TRBV5-8 to TRBJ1-1; D not resolved. Between the trimmed V and J ends, which lost 0 bases and 10 bases, there was a span of 10 bases. This CDR3 has 12 residues. Germline CDR1 reads SGHTS; CDR2 reads YDEGEE. The CDR3 spells CASSLADIGAFF. The DNA of the CDR3 is TGTGCCAGCAGCTTGGCAGATATAGGAGCTTTCTTT. Full variable domain (missing parts from reference TRBV5-8 and TRBJ1-1): EAGVTQSPTHLIKTRGQQATLRCSPISGHTSVYWYQQALGLGLQFLLWYDEGEERNRGNFPPRFSGRQFPNYSSELNVNALELEDSALYLCASSLADIGAFFGQGTRLTVV.

The V call is TRBV19, the J call TRBJ1-6; D is unclear. V gave up 8 bases and J gave up 10 bases, with 18 bases separating them. The CDR3 length is 14 residues. Germline CDR1 LNHDA, CDR2 SQIVND (reference sequence). The CDR3 reads CASREGLQESPLHF. For the CDR3, the DNA is TGTGCCAGTCGTGAGGGCCTTCAGGAATCACCCCTCCACTTT.

The chain has TRBV6-5 and TRBJ2-5; tentatively, D is TRBD1 (6 bases). Germline assignment: CDR1 MNHEY and CDR2 SVGAGI. CDR3 length equals 15 residues. Between the trimmed V and J ends, which lost 0 bases and 5 bases, there was a span of 13 bases. The CDR3 reads CASSYSRQGMETQYF. DNA of the CDR3: TGTGCCAGCAGTTACTCTAGGCAGGGGATGGAGACCCAGTACTTC.

The rearrangement joins TRBV6-1 to TRBJ1-6; no firm D call. Trimming took off 0 bases at V and 4 bases at J, with 10 bases between the two ends. Germline CDR1 reads MNHNS; CDR2 reads SASEGT. The CDR3 has 16 residues. The CDR3 is CASSEAHIVYNSPLHF. Here the CDR3 DNA reads TGTGCCAGCAGTGAAGCGCACATCGTTTATAATTCACCCCTCCACTTT.